The 21 T cell receptor beta chains below come from one sample, sequenced in a study of beta chain features in type 1 diabetes (dated by TCRdb to the late 2010s). No antigen has been assigned to these receptors. What the research found in general, with its limitations: In all four CD4+ subsets, TCRB CDR3 length was moderately but significantly shorter in type 1 diabetes patients.

Libraries were constructed by the immunoSEQ multiplex PCR assay. The High Capacity cDNA Reverse Transcription Kit was used to reverse transcribe all of the isolated RNA, meaning that expressed TCRB transcripts were what got sequenced. The table comes from immuneACCESS by way of TCRdb, which keeps in-frame sequences with V and J called. Part of the clones is missing from these tables; in studies checked, under half for an unresolved V gene and the rest for unknown reasons. Counted in this sample were about 400,000 clones; roughly 12% of them appeared once. The top ten hold 0.01% of the sample. Sequencing input: naive CD4+ T cells from blood. This specimen's cell subset or site label, interpreted: true naive CD4+ T cells. Receptor source: a woman younger than 35 with type 1 diabetes.

The chain carries TRBV11-2 and TRBJ2-5; no clear D. The V gene lost 2 bases and the J gene lost 6 bases, with 7 bases spanning the gap. The length of the CDR3 is 12 residues. Germline assignment: CDR1 SGHAT and CDR2 FQNNGV. The CDR3: CASSLYTKTQYF. DNA of the CDR3: TGTGCCAGCAGCTTATACACAAAGACCCAGTACTTC.

The chain recombines TRBV11-2 with TRBJ2-5, with TRBD2 identical over 7 bases. The CDR3 loop spans 12 amino acids. Looked up from germline, CDR1 is SGHAT and CDR2 is FQNNGV. V gave up 8 bases and J gave up 5 bases; unmatched junction bases: 5. The CDR3 coding sequence is TGTGCCAGCGCCTCCGGGGGGGAGACCCAGTACTTC. Translating it yields CASASGGETQYF.

V gene TRBV2 combines with J gene TRBJ2-7; the match to TRBD1 covers 9 bases. Germline V gene sequence: CDR1 SNHLY, CDR2 FYNNEI. This CDR3 region has 15 residues. Unmatched junction bases numbered 13, after V lost 7 bases and J lost 6 bases. CDR3 sequence: CASKISTGGFVEQYF. In DNA, the CDR3 is TGTGCCAGCAAGATCAGCACAGGGGGCTTTGTCGAGCAGTACTTC.

The table lists this clone with a few counts. This chain uses TRBV11-2 with TRBJ1-2; D unresolved. CDR3 size: 15 residues. Germline CDR1 is SGHAT and CDR2 is FQNNGV. V was clipped by 2 bases and J by 2 bases, with 12 bases between them. CDR3 DNA sequence: TGTGCCAGCAGCTTATCGGTATCGTCGAACTATGGCTACACCTTC. Translation: CASSLSVSSNYGYTF.

Only a few counts were recorded for this clone. CDR3 amino acids: CATSARQGGEQFF. The CDR3 DNA sequence: TGTGCCACCAGCGCGAGACAGGGTGGCGAGCAGTTCTTC. The rearrangement joins TRBV15 to TRBJ2-1, with TRBD1 matching over 7 bases. J lost 10 bases, V lost 5 bases, and 8 bases had no gene match. Germline assignment: CDR1 LNHNV and CDR2 YYDKDF (reference sequence). This CDR3 is built from 13 residues.

The table lists this clone with a few counts. This chain connects TRBV2 to TRBJ1-5; possibly TRBD1 for D (5 bases). The CDR3 spans 15 residues. Trimming stripped 11 bases from V and 3 bases from J, with 20 bases between. Looked up from germline, CDR1 is SNHLY and CDR2 is FYNNEI. This CDR3 is CAGALQGGYNQPQHF. As DNA, the CDR3 is TGTGCCGGGGCCCTTCAGGGAGGTTACAATCAGCCCCAGCATTTT. The variable domain in full, completed from reference TRBV2 and TRBJ1-5, reads EPEVTQTPSHQVTQMGQEVILRCVPISNHLYFYWYRQILGQKVEFLVSFYNNEISEKSEIFDDQFSVERPDGSNFTLKIRSTKLEDSAMYFCAGALQGGYNQPQHFGDGTRLSIL.

This clone was detected once. The chain uses TRBV28 and TRBJ2-7; 8 bases are a match to TRBD1. This CDR3 spans 16 amino acids. The ends lost 6 bases at V and 4 bases at J; junction bases unmatched: 14. The germline CDR1 and CDR2 sequences are MDHEN and SYDVKM. The CDR3 nucleotides read TGTGCCAGCAGCAGATTGGGGACAGGTGAAGCGTACGAGCAGTACTTC. It yields the protein CASSRLGTGEAYEQYF. Variable domain in full (rest from reference TRBV28 and TRBJ2-7): DVKVTQSSRYLVKRTGEKVFLECVQDMDHENMFWYRQDPGLGLRLIYFSYDVKMKEKGDIPEGYSVSREKKERFSLILESASTNQTSMYLCASSRLGTGEAYEQYFGPGTRLTVT.

The sample holds a few counts of this clone. The V gene is TRBV29-1, the J gene TRBJ1-1, with 8 bases identical to TRBD1. CDR3 length: 14 residues. Germline CDR1 reads SQVTM; CDR2 reads ANQGSEA. V gave up 5 bases and J gave up 1 base; unmatched junction bases: 6. Here the CDR3 reads CSVTQGAGNTEAFF. The CDR3 DNA is TGCAGCGTTACCCAGGGGGCCGGGAACACTGAAGCTTTCTTT.

The chain links TRBV2 to TRBJ2-7; TRBD1 matches at 9 bases. From germline, CDR1 is SNHLY and CDR2 FYNNEI. The CDR3 sequence is 15 residues long. V lost 5 bases, J lost 1 base, and 6 bases stayed unmatched. CDR3: CASSSEGQGSYEQYF. The CDR3 DNA reads as TGTGCCAGCAGTTCTGAGGGACAGGGTTCCTACGAGCAGTACTTC.

This clone came up a few times. The same CDR3 arises from other DNA sequences in this sample as well. The gene calls are TRBV9 and TRBJ1-2; D gene uncertain. The CDR3 has 12 residues. Germline V gives CDR1 SGDLS, CDR2 YYNGEE. V lost 0 bases and J lost 5, with 5 bases in between. The CDR3 region has the DNA TGTGCCAGCAGCGTAGCGGGGTATGGCTACACCTTC. It translates to CASSVAGYGYTF.

The gene calls are TRBV27 and TRBJ2-3; 8 bases align to TRBD2. Germline V CDR1 and CDR2: MNHEY, SMNVEV (reference sequence). Trimming removed 5 bases from V and 0 bases from J; junction bases left unmatched: 4. This CDR3 comprises 15 residues. The CDR3 DNA reads as TGTGCCAGCAGTAAGAGCGGGAGAAGCACAGATACGCAGTATTTT. This encodes CASSKSGRSTDTQYF.

A few counts support this clone. The chain carries TRBV5-4 and TRBJ2-1, with 10 bases lining up with TRBD2. The CDR3 contains 15 residues. Germline lookup yields CDR1 SGHNT and CDR2 YYREEE (reference sequence). V lost 4 bases and J lost 2; bases outside the gene matches: 3. CDR3 DNA sequence: TGTGCCAGCAGCCCTAGCGGGAGTACCTACAATGAGCAGTTCTTC. The encoded protein is CASSPSGSTYNEQFF.

The chain links TRBV6-6 to TRBJ1-2; 7 bases align to TRBD1. With V trimmed by 5 bases and J by 4 bases, 1 base remained unmatched. This CDR3 spans 12 amino acids. Germline V gives CDR1 MNHNY, CDR2 SVGAGI (reference sequence). CDR3 in amino acids: CASSEGAYGYTF. The CDR3 DNA follows: TGTGCCAGCAGTGAGGGGGCCTATGGCTACACCTTC.

This clone was picked up a small number of times. V usage is TRBV5-1 and J usage is TRBJ2-7, with D possibly being TRBD1 (5 bases). Trimming removed 4 bases at V and 4 bases at J, with 24 bases between. CDR1 is SGHRS and CDR2 is YFSETQ in the germline V gene. The CDR3 has 17 amino acids. DNA for the CDR3: TGCGCCAGCAGCACGAGAACCGACAGATTCCCAGCGTACGAGCAGTACTTC. Protein product: CASSTRTDRFPAYEQYF.

The rearrangement joins TRBV9 to TRBJ1-1; unclear D gene. The CDR3 is made up of 15 amino acids. V was trimmed by 0 bases and J by 1 base, leaving 10 bases between them. Germline loops: CDR1 SGDLS, CDR2 YYNGEE. The CDR3 DNA is TGTGCCAGCAGCGTAGTGTCAGTCGAGAACACTGAAGCTTTCTTT. Translation gives CASSVVSVENTEAFF.

This clone turned up a few times. Here the CDR3 DNA reads TGTGCCAGCAGCAAGGGACAGCGAGTGAACACTGAAGCTTTCTTT. Protein: CASSKGQRVNTEAFF. This chain connects TRBV9 to TRBJ1-1, with 7 bases aligning to TRBD1. The germline gives CDR1 SGDLS, CDR2 YYNGEE. This CDR3 is built from 15 residues. The V segment lost 4 bases and the J segment 0 bases; nucleotides outside the gene matches: 6.

A few counts support this clone. This chain joins TRBV4-2 and TRBJ2-7, with 8 bases aligning to TRBD2. Germline assignment: CDR1 LGHNA and CDR2 YNFKEQ. The CDR3 is 16 residues long. V shed 1 base and J 0 bases; nucleotides not matched to a gene: 5. The CDR3 region has the DNA TGTGCCAGCAGCCAAGCTGTTACTAGCGGCTCCTACGAGCAGTACTTC. Amino acid sequence: CASSQAVTSGSYEQYF.

In this sample, this clone turned up a few times. V usage is TRBV5-4 and J usage is TRBJ2-1, with 7 positions matching TRBD1. The junction had 5 bases not matched to a gene; V was cut back by 4 bases and J by 10 bases. Germline CDR1 and CDR2: SGHNT and YYREEE (reference sequence). CDR3 length: 12 residues. The CDR3 DNA is TGTGCCAGCAGCGAGACAGGGAGCGAGCAGTTCTTC. Translation: CASSETGSEQFF.

The chain uses TRBV7-2 and TRBJ1-5, with D uncertain. The germline CDR1 and CDR2 sequences are SGHTA and FQGNSA. V was clipped by 7 bases and J by 5 bases, with 15 bases between them. The CDR3 extends over 14 amino acids. In DNA form, the CDR3 reads TGTGCCAGCAACACACAGAGGGTGGATCAGCCCCAGCATTTT. It is translated as CASNTQRVDQPQHF. Full variable domain (remainder filled in from reference TRBV7-2 and TRBJ1-5): GAGVSQSPSNKVTEKGKDVELRCDPISGHTALYWYRQSLGQGLEFLIYFQGNSAPDKSGLPSDRFSAERTGGSVSTLTIQRTQQEDSAVYLCASNTQRVDQPQHFGDGTRLSIL.

The genes are TRBV2 and TRBJ2-7; 8 bases line up with TRBD1. Germline V gene data show CDR1 as SNHLY and CDR2 as FYNNEI. This CDR3 contains 15 residues. The V segment lost 7 bases and the J segment 3 bases; nucleotides outside the gene matches: 11. The CDR3 bases are TGTGCCAGCACATACGGACAGGGAGGCTACTACGAGCAGTACTTC. Translating it yields CASTYGQGGYYEQYF.

DNA of the CDR3: TGTGCCAGCAGTTACTCGAAAGGGAGAGGCTACGAGCAGTACTTC. Protein sequence: CASSYSKGRGYEQYF. The V call is TRBV6-5, the J call TRBJ2-7, with D possibly matching TRBD2 (5 bases). The V gene lost 0 bases and the J gene lost 3 bases, with 12 bases spanning the gap. The germline gives CDR1 MNHEY, CDR2 SVGAGI. CDR3 length: 15 amino acids.